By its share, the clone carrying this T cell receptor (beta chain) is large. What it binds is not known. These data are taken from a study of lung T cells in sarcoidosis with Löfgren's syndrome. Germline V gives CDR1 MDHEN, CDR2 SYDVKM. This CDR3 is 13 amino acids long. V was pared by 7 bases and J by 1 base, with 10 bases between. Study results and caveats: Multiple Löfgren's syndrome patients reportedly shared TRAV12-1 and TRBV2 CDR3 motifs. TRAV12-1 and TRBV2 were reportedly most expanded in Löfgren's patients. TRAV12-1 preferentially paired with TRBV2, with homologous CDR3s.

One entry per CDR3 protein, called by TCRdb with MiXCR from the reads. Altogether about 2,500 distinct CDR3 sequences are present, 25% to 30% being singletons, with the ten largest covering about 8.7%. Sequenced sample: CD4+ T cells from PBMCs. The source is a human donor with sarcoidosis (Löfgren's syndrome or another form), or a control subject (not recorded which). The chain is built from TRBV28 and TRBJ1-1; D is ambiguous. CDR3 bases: TGTGCCAGCACCGCTTTCGGGAACACTGAAGCTTTCTTT. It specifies CASTAFGNTEAFF.